This T cell receptor beta chain was sequenced for a study of blood T cell repertoires in COVID-19. For the study at large: PBMCs, B-cell-depleted T cells, or T cells were the source of the cDNA or gDNA that made up the material.

Germline CDR1 is SGHRS and CDR2 is YFSETQ. This CDR3 spans 15 amino acids. V was pared by 0 bases and J by 2 bases, with 1 base of the junction left unmatched. In the original processing: Counts of nucleated cells, estimated from reference gene primer amplification, were obtained. The method was immunoSEQ multiplex PCR; TCRdb's version includes in-frame clones alone and lacks a portion of them. V and J calls plus clone size are reproduced from that table; the DNA served to infer D and trimming. The sample records 80,000 to 130,000 clones, 86% being singletons. This clone was detected only a few times. Each participant's cohort was designated according to participant-reported clinical history.

The sequenced sample was PBMCs or T cells enriched from blood (not recorded which). J is TRBJ2-7 and V is TRBV5-1, with 11 bases lining up with TRBD2. This sequence was found in a woman in her forties or fifties who had recovered from COVID-19. CDR3 DNA sequence: TGCGCCAGCAGCTTGGTAGCGGGAGGGCCCTACGAGCAGTACTTC. Translating it yields CASSLVAGGPYEQYF.